A single sample gave rise to the 26 T cell receptor beta chains below, sequenced in a study of T-cell reconstitution after alpha-beta-depleted transplantation in children (dated by TCRdb to 2016 to 2018). Per the publication, the treatment or condition label means: allogeneic hematopoietic cell transplantation with graft depleted of TCRalphabeta T cells and CD19 B cells. Libraries were prepared through PCR. TCRdb records Illumina HiSeq 2500 as the sequencer. TCR library preparation used molecular barcoding, with unique molecular identifiers applied to normalize quantification of the TCRbeta repertoire. Starting from the raw public reads, TCRdb applied fastp trimming at Q25, assembled clones with MiXCR and retained in-frame beta chains. Rows are unified per CDR3 protein, each entry keeping the most common DNA and genes. This sample holds 700,000 or so distinct CDR3 sequences; 10% to 15% were observed only once. The top ten constitute about 0.79% of the sample.

Sequenced here: PBMCs, sampled before TCRalphabeta/CD19-depleted stem cell transplant. The source is a girl aged 2 to 10 with congenital amegakaryocytic thrombocytopenia, due to receive a stem cell transplant.

This clonotype has a handful of counts. The genes are TRBV18 and TRBJ1-5; D uncertain. V dropped 6 bases and J dropped 6 bases, with 9 bases sitting between them. The CDR3 sequence is 12 residues long. The V gene's germline CDR1 is KGHSH and CDR2 LQKENI. The CDR3 loop reads CASSTVAQPQHF. The CDR3 DNA reads TGTGCCAGCTCCACGGTAGCTCAGCCCCAGCATTTT.

This clonotype occurred a few times. CDR3 sequence: CASSSGLYVGKLFF. CDR3 nucleotides: TGTGCCAGCAGCTCCGGGCTCTATGTCGGTAAACTGTTTTTT. The V gene is TRBV7-2, the J gene TRBJ1-4, with D unclear. Germline CDR1 and CDR2: SGHTA and FQGNSA. With 4 bases removed from V and 11 bases from J, the gap between germline ends came to 17 bases. The CDR3 has 14 amino acids.

This clonotype was observed a handful of times. The rearrangement links TRBV29-1 to TRBJ2-5; 7 bases align to TRBD2. The trim removed 6 bases at V and 7 bases at J, leaving 5 bases unmatched. The CDR3 sequence is 11 residues long. Germline V gene data show CDR1 as SQVTM and CDR2 as ANQGSEA. As DNA, the CDR3 is TGCAGCGTGCTAGCGGCTAGGACCCAGTACTTC. Protein product: CSVLAARTQYF.

There are a few counts of this clonotype. The J gene is TRBJ2-3, the V gene TRBV27, with a weak D call TRBD1 (5 bases). Trimming left V 3 bases short and J 1 base short, with 11 bases between. Germline CDR1 and CDR2: MNHEY and SMNVEV (reference sequence). The CDR3 contains 15 residues. DNA of the CDR3: TGTGCCAGCAGTTTGCAGGGTGTCGGCACAGATACGCAGTATTTT. It codes for CASSLQGVGTDTQYF.

This clonotype has a count of ten or more. The chain is built from TRBV20-1 and TRBJ2-4; no reliable D call. The CDR3 length is 15 residues. Trimming left V 4 bases short and J 7 bases short, with 20 bases between. CDR1 and CDR2 (germline): DFQATT, SNEGSKA (reference sequence). The DNA for the CDR3 is TGCAGTGCTATCAGGCCGGGTCCCCCTCCCAACATTCAGTACTTC. Translating gives CSAIRPGPPPNIQYF.

Concerning this clonotype itself: An end of the junction does not agree with germline; a read error may underlie this. This sequence joins TRBV10-2 and TRBJ2-2; the match to TRBD2 covers 9 bases. CDR1 is WSHSY, CDR2 SAAADI, per germline. The CDR3 sequence is 15 residues long. Written as DNA, the CDR3 is TGCGCCAGCAGGCCGGGACTAGCAAACACCGGGGTGCTGTTTTTT. It yields the protein CASRPGLANTGVLFF.

This clonotype was counted between two and nine times. The rearrangement joins TRBV5-1 to TRBJ2-2; 9 bases align to TRBD2. The CDR3 totals 15 residues. The germline gives CDR1 SGHRS, CDR2 YFSETQ. V gave up 3 bases and J gave up 7 bases; unmatched junction bases: 7. The CDR3 protein is CASSYAGGPIGELFF. CDR3 in DNA: TGCGCCAGCAGCTACGCGGGAGGGCCGATCGGGGAGCTGTTTTTT.

The J gene is TRBJ1-5, the V gene TRBV19, with TRBD1 matching over 7 bases. This CDR3 is built from 15 residues. Trimming cost V 3 bases and J 7 bases; bases outside gene matches: 9. Germline CDR1 LNHDA, CDR2 SQIVND (reference sequence). The CDR3 protein is CASSIGTVSGQPQHF. The CDR3 bases are TGTGCCAGTAGTATTGGGACAGTGAGCGGGCAGCCCCAGCATTTT.

In its sample, this clonotype was seen many times. The J gene is TRBJ2-7, the V gene TRBV6-1; D perhaps matches TRBD2 (6 bases). Germline CDR1 is MNHNS and CDR2 is SASEGT. The V end lost 6 bases, the J end lost 1 base, and 13 bases lay between the germline ends. The CDR3 extends over 14 amino acids. CDR3 coding DNA: TGTGCCAGCAGCCTGGGACTGAAATCCTACGAGCAGTACTTC. Translating it yields CASSLGLKSYEQYF.

This clonotype was counted at least ten times. V usage is TRBV20-1 and J usage is TRBJ2-2, with 7 bases identical to TRBD2. Unmatched junction bases numbered 5, after V lost 3 bases and J lost 7 bases. The CDR3 spans 13 residues. CDR1 and CDR2 from the germline V gene are DFQATT and SNEGSKA (reference sequence). The CDR3 reads CSARREGYGELFF. The CDR3 DNA sequence: TGCAGTGCTAGGAGGGAGGGTTACGGGGAGCTGTTTTTT.

This clonotype was recorded many times. The chain is built from TRBV20-1 and TRBJ2-7; 10 bases fit TRBD2. Germline V gene sequence: CDR1 DFQATT, CDR2 SNEGSKA (reference sequence). The ends lost 5 bases at V and 4 bases at J; junction bases unmatched: 8. The CDR3 length is 14 residues. CDR3 DNA sequence: TGCAGTGCTGATAGCGGGAGGACCCCATACGAGCAGTACTTC. Its translation is CSADSGRTPYEQYF.

This clonotype has a count of ten or more. V is TRBV7-9 and J is TRBJ1-5; 7 nucleotides agree with TRBD1. V shed 3 bases, J shed 1 base, and the junction held 9 bases outside the gene matches. Germline V lookup: CDR1 SEHNR, CDR2 FQNEAQ (reference sequence). The CDR3 is made up of 17 amino acids. Here the CDR3 reads CASSFTGTAASNQPQHF. Written as DNA, the CDR3 is TGTGCCAGCAGCTTTACCGGGACAGCCGCGAGCAATCAGCCCCAGCATTTT.

This clonotype was recorded many times. This rearrangement joins TRBV27 to TRBJ2-7; D remains unclear. The CDR3 length is 11 residues. Germline loops: CDR1 MNHEY, CDR2 SMNVEV (reference sequence). Trimming pared 7 bases from V and 0 bases from J, leaving 4 bases between. DNA of the CDR3: TGTGCCAGCACCAGCTCCTACGAGCAGTACTTC. As protein: CASTSSYEQYF.

The chain couples TRBV20-1 to TRBJ2-7; perhaps TRBD1 as D (5 bases). Germline V CDR1 and CDR2: DFQATT, SNEGSKA (reference sequence). The ends were cut back, 0 bases at V and 1 base at J, with 10 bases in the middle. CDR3 length equals 14 residues. CDR3 DNA sequence: TGCAGTGCTAGAGATCGTGACAGTTCCTACGAGCAGTACTTC. It codes for CSARDRDSSYEQYF.

This chain uses TRBV3-1 with TRBJ2-3, with TRBD2 matching 11 bases. Germline-derived CDR1 and CDR2 are LGHDT and YNNKEL (reference sequence). The V segment lost 0 bases and the J segment 1 base; nucleotides outside the gene matches: 9. This CDR3 spans 19 amino acids. CDR3 in amino acids: CASSQESGTSGGGTDTQYF. DNA of the CDR3: TGTGCCAGCAGCCAAGAAAGTGGGACTAGCGGAGGGGGCACAGATACGCAGTATTTT.

The genes are TRBV5-4 and TRBJ1-5; no firm D call. The germline V gene encodes CDR1 SGHNT and CDR2 YYREEE (reference sequence). Trimming left V 2 bases short and J 4 bases short, with 22 bases between. The CDR3 consists of 18 residues. CDR3 sequence reads: CASSFNYGRASANQPQHF. CDR3 in DNA: TGTGCCAGCAGCTTCAACTACGGGAGGGCGTCAGCAAATCAGCCCCAGCATTTT.

The CDR3 here is CASSWGQGFTGELFF. The CDR3 nucleotides are TGTGCCAGCAGTTGGGGACAGGGGTTCACCGGGGAGCTGTTTTTT. The chain employs TRBV12-3 or TRBV12-4 and TRBJ2-2, with 10 bases aligning to TRBD1. This CDR3 has 15 residues. Trimming took 4 bases from V and 4 from J; bases not matched to a gene: 3.

V gene TRBV5-1 combines with J gene TRBJ2-3; 14 bases fit TRBD2. Germline trimming cut 1 base from V and 4 bases from J; bases unmatched to any gene: 5. Per germline, CDR1 SGHRS and CDR2 YFSETQ. This CDR3 contains 17 residues. DNA for the CDR3: TGCGCCAGCAGCTTGTGGGGACTAGCGGGAGTCCCAGATACGCAGTATTTT. Translated, it gives CASSLWGLAGVPDTQYF. Using reference TRBV5-1 and TRBJ2-3 for the parts outside the CDR3, the full variable domain is KAGVTQTPRYLIKTRGQQVTLSCSPISGHRSVSWYQQTPGQGLQFLFEYFSETQRNKGNFPGRFSGRQFSNSRSEMNVSTLELGDSALYLCASSLWGLAGVPDTQYFGPGTRLTVL.

This clonotype has a count of ten or more. The V and J genes are TRBV5-1 and TRBJ2-1; D gene ambiguous. V was pared by 4 bases and J by 8 bases, with 19 bases between. Germline CDR1 and CDR2: SGHRS and YFSETQ. The CDR3 covers 15 residues. The CDR3 sequence: CASSPRGPLQYEQFF. The CDR3 DNA reads as TGCGCCAGCAGCCCCCGCGGCCCCTTACAATATGAGCAGTTCTTC.

This clonotype was recorded at least ten times. The J gene is TRBJ2-7, the V gene TRBV29-1; D may be TRBD2 (5 bases). The CDR3 contains 14 residues. The germline CDR1 and CDR2 sequences are SQVTM and ANQGSEA. With 2 bases removed from V and 1 base from J, the gap between germline ends came to 12 bases. The CDR3 bases are TGCAGCGTTGAAAGCCAACCGGGATCCTACGAGCAGTACTTC. Encoded protein: CSVESQPGSYEQYF.

This clonotype was seen many times. The rearrangement links TRBV29-1 to TRBJ2-1; 12 bases fit TRBD2. Germline values: CDR1 SQVTM, CDR2 ANQGSEA. This CDR3 region has 14 residues. V trimming: 4 bases; J trimming: 7 bases; junction bases outside the gene matches: 5. Written as DNA, the CDR3 is TGCAGCGTTGCAAGACTAGCGGGGGTAAATGAGCAGTTCTTC. Its protein product is CSVARLAGVNEQFF.

This clonotype was found many times. This chain joins TRBV7-6 and TRBJ2-6, with no clear D. The ends were cut back, 1 base at V and 0 bases at J, with 13 bases in the middle. The CDR3 spans 18 residues. Germline V gives CDR1 SGHVS, CDR2 FNYEAQ. The CDR3 here is CASSLERVGSSGANVLTF. The CDR3 DNA is TGTGCCAGCAGCTTAGAGCGAGTCGGATCCTCTGGGGCCAACGTCCTGACTTTC.

This clonotype has ten or more counts. This chain joins TRBV20-1 and TRBJ2-3; 8 nucleotides match TRBD1. V trimming: 3 bases; J trimming: 6 bases; junction bases outside the gene matches: 5. Looked up from germline, CDR1 is DFQATT and CDR2 is SNEGSKA (reference sequence). The CDR3 runs 13 residues. The CDR3 nucleotides read TGCAGTGCTAGCCAGGGGGCGTCGGATACGCAGTATTTT. The encoded protein is CSASQGASDTQYF.

The genes are TRBV19 and TRBJ2-7; 10 bases fit TRBD2. Germline V gene sequence: CDR1 LNHDA, CDR2 SQIVND (reference sequence). The V segment lost 5 bases and the J segment 6 bases; nucleotides outside the gene matches: 10. The CDR3 extends over 15 amino acids. In DNA, the CDR3 is TGTGCCAGTAGTTCTCTAGCGGGAGTACTCGTCGAGCAGTACTTC. As protein: CASSSLAGVLVEQYF.

This clonotype appeared a few times. The chain carries TRBV15 and TRBJ2-1; 8 nucleotides align to TRBD2. The CDR3 has 14 residues. V lost 9 bases and J lost 5; bases outside the gene matches: 9. Germline V CDR1 and CDR2: LNHNV, YYDKDF (reference sequence). CDR3 in DNA: TGTGCCACTACGGGACTAGTTAAAGACAATGAGCAGTTCTTC. Translation gives CATTGLVKDNEQFF.

This clonotype was found a few times. This chain uses TRBV12-3 or TRBV12-4 with TRBJ2-1; the match to TRBD2 covers 12 bases. J was trimmed by 2 bases and V by 10 bases; bases with no gene match: 9. This CDR3 spans 16 amino acids. CDR3 DNA: TGTGCCATAACGCTAGCGGGAGGGCCCCCCTACAATGAGCAGTTCTTC. Translation: CAITLAGGPPYNEQFF.